The T cell receptor beta chain under discussion was sequenced for a study of blood T cell repertoires in COVID-19. At the level of the study: Collection of acute and convalescent COVID-19 samples took place in the United States, Italy and Spain.

Repertoires were generated with immunoSEQ multiplex PCR, while TCRdb's copy carries only in-frame clones and drops some. The sample comprises about 440,000 clones, approximately 90% of which are singletons, and around 4.4% rests with the top ten. The germline V gene has CDR1 SQVTM and CDR2 ANQGSEA. Losses at the gene ends were 7 bases for V and 8 bases for J; bases not matched to a gene: 12. CDR3 length: 13 amino acids. The receptor's source is a woman under 40 with acute or convalescent COVID-19. The V call is TRBV29-1, the J call TRBJ1-2; 8 bases are shared with TRBD1. Source material: peripheral blood. CDR3 bases: TGCAGCGCCACACCGACAGGGGCTCGGGGCTACACCTTC. It specifies CSATPTGARGYTF. The full variable domain, rest sourced from reference TRBV29-1 and TRBJ1-2, is SAVISQKPSRDICQRGTSLTIQCQVDSQVTMMFWYRQQPGQSLTLIATANQGSEATYESGFVIDKFPISRPNLTFSTLTVSNMSPEDSSIYLCSATPTGARGYTFGSGTRLTVV.